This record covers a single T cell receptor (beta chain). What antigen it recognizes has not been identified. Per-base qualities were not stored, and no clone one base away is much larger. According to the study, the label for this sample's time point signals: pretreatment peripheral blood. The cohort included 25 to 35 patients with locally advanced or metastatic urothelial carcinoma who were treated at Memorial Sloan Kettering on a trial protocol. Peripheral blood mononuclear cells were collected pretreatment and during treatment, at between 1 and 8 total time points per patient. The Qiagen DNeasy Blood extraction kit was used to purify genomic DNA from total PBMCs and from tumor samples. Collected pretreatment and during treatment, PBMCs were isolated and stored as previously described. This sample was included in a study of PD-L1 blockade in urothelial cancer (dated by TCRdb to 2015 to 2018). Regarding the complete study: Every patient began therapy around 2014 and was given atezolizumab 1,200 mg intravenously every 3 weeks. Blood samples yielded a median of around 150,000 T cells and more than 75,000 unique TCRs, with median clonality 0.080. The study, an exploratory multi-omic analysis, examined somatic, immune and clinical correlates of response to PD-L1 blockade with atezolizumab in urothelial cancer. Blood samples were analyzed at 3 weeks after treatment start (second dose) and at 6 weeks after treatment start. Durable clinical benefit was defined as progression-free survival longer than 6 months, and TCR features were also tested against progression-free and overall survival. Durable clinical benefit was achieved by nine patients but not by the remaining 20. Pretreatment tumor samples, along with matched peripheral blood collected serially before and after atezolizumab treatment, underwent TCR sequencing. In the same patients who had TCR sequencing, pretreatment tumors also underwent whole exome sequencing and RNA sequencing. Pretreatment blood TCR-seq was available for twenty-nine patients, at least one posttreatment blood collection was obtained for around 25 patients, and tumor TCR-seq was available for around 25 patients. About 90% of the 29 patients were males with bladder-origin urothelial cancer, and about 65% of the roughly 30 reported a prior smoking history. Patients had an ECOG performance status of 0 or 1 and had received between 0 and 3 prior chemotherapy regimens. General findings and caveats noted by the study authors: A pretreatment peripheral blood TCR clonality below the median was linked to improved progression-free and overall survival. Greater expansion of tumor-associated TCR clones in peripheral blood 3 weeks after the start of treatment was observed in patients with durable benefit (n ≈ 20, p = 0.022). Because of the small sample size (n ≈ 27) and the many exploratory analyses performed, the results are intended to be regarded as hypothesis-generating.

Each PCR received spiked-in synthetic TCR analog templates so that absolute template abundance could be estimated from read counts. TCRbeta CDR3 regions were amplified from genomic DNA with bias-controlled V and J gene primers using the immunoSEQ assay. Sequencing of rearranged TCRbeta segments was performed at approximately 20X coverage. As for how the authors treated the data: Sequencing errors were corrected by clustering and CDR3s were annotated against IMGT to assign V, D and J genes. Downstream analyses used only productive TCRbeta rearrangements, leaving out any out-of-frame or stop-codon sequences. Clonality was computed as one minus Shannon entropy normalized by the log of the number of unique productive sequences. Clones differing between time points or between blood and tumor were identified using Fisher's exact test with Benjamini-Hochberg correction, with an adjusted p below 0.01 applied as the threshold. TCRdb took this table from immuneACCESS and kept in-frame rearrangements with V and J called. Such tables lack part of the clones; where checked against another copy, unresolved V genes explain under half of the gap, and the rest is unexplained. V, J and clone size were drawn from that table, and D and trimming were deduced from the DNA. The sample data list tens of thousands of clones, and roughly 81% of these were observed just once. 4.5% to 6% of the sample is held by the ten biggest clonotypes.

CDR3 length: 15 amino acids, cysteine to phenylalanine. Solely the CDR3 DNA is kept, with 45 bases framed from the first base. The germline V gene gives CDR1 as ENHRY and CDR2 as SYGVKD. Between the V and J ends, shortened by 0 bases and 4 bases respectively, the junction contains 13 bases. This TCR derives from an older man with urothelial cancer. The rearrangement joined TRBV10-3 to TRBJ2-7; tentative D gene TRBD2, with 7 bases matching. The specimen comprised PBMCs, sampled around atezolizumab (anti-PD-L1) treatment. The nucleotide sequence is TGTGCCATCAGTGAGTCGGGGGGGCCTTCGTACGAGCAGTACTTC. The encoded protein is CAISESGGPSYEQYF.